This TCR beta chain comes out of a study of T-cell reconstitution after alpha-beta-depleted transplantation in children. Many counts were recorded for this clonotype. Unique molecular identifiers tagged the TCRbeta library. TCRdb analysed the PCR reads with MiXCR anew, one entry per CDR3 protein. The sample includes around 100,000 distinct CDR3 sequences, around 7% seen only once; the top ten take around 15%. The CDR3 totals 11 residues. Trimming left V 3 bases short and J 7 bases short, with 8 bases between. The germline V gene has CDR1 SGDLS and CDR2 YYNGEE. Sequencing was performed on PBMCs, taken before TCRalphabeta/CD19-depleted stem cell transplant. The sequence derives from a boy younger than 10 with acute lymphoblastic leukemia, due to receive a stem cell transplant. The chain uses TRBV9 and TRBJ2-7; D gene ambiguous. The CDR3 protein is CASSADQEQYF. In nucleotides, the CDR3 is TGTGCCAGCAGCGCCGACCAGGAGCAGTACTTC. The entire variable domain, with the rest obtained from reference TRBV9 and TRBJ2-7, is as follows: DSGVTQTPKHLITATGQRVTLRCSPRSGDLSVYWYQQSLDQGLQFLIQYYNGEERAKGNILERFSAQQFPDLHSELNLSSLELGDSALYFCASSADQEQYFGPGTRLTVT.